The source of this T cell receptor beta chain is a study of vaccination effects on CD4 cells after COVID-19. Notes on the study in general: The study found marked clonal contraction of infection- and vaccine-induced clones late after vaccination.

The protocol was immunoSEQ multiplex PCR, while the TCRdb copy is restricted to in-frame clones and leaves out a portion. This repertoire shows 50,000 or so clones, around 74% found once; its top ten account for approximately 5.1%. Of note for this clone: Its antigen is not known.

This CDR3 is built from 13 residues. Trimming took 7 bases from V and 5 from J; bases not matched to a gene: 8. Germline V gives CDR1 SQVTM, CDR2 ANQGSEA. Scientists isolated CD4+ T cells after a roughly 10-day culture period ended. SARS-CoV-2 infection was confirmed by PCR in the person between March and December 2020. Two doses of either BNT162b2 or mRNA-1273 were given to each participant. The clonotype originates from a human donor who had a prior SARS-CoV-2 infection. The chain is built from TRBV29-1 and TRBJ2-3, with 8 bases aligning to TRBD1. Sequenced here: CD4+ T cells from PBMCs cultured without peptide, sampled after COVID-19 vaccination. The DNA for the CDR3 is TGCAGCGCTCAACTAGGACAGGGAGATACGCAGTATTTT. The encoded protein is CSAQLGQGDTQYF.